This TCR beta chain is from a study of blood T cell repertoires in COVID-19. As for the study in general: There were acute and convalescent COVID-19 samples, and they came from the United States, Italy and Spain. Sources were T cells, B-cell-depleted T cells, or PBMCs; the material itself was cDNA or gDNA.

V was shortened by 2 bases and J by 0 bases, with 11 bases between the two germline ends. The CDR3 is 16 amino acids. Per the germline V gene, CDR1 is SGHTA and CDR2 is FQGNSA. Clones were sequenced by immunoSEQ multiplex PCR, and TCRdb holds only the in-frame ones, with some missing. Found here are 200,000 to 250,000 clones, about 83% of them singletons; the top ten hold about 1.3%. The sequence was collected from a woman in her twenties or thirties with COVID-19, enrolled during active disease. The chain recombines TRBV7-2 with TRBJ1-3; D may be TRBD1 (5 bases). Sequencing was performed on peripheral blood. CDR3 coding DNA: TGTGCCAGCAGCTTACGGGGGGGGAGCTCTGGAAACACCATATATTTT. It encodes CASSLRGGSSGNTIYF.